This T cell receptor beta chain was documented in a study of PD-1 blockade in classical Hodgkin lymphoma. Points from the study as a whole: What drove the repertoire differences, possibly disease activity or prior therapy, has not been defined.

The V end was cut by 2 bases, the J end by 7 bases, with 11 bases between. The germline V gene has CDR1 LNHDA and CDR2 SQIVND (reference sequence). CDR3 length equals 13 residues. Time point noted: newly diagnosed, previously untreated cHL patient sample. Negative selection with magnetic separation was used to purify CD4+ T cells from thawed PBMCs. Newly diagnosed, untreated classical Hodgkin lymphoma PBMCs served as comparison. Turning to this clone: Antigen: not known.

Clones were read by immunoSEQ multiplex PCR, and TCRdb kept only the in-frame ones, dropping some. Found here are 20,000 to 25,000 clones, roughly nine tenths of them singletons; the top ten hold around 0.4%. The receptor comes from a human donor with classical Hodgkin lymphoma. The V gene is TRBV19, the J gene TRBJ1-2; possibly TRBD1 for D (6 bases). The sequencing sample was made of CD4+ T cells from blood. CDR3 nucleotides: TGTGCCAGTAGTATACACAGGGAATCTGGCTACACCTTC. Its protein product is CASSIHRESGYTF.